This T cell receptor (beta chain) is from a study of PD-L1 blockade in urothelial cancer. Study background: Median T cell yield per blood sample was about 150,000 cells. Notes on the study in general: Tumor-linked clones in blood grew more by 3 weeks in durable-benefit patients.

Data came from immunoSEQ multiplex PCR; TCRdb stores just in-frame clones and leaves some out. The sample carries tens of thousands of clones, under 90% recorded once. With regard to this clone: The antigen is not known.

This CDR3 has 13 residues. The V end lost 7 bases, the J end lost 1 base, and 10 bases lay between the germline ends. Per the germline V gene, CDR1 is MDHEN and CDR2 is SYDVKM. The sample's time point: pretreatment peripheral blood. The J gene is TRBJ1-1, the V gene TRBV28; the D is unclear. The material was PBMCs, obtained around atezolizumab (anti-PD-L1) treatment. This TCR came from a man in his 60s with urothelial cancer. CDR3 region: CASNLGGNTEAFF. CDR3 sequence (DNA): TGTGCCAGCAACTTAGGCGGGAACACTGAAGCTTTCTTT.